This is a list of T cell receptor beta chains from one sample in a study of CXCR3-negative and CXCR3-positive naive CD8 T cells. Following a re-call of the 5' RACE reads, TCRdb has one entry per CDR3 protein and lacks DNA. The table for this sample gives over 100,000 distinct CDR3 sequences. Sample: naive CXCR3- CD8+ T cells from blood. The receptors shown here come from a human donor in good health. Some clones in this sample may be carry-over from other donors' samples. Both conserved end residues are part of each CDR3. The order of the fields is CDR3 length, J gene, V gene, CDR3 protein.

length: 14
J: TRBJ1-2
V: TRBV7-9
CDR3: CASSFTWTADGYTF

length: 16
J: TRBJ2-7
V: TRBV11-1
CDR3: CASSFRAGINSYEQYF

length: 18
J: TRBJ2-1
V: TRBV7-9
CDR3: CASEQPPGTSGGANEQFF

length: 14
J: TRBJ2-1
V: TRBV27
CDR3: CASTSGNSYNEQFF

length: 15
J: TRBJ2-1
V: TRBV7-9
CDR3: CASRPGQGVYNEQFF

length: 17
J: TRBJ2-7
V: TRBV10-3
CDR3: CAISESRGQGFPYEQYF

length: 12
J: TRBJ2-7
V: TRBV29-1
CDR3: CSVGLTAYEQYF

length: 15
J: TRBJ2-7
V: TRBV29-1
CDR3: CSVDGLRQGVYEQYF

length: 14
J: TRBJ2-3
V: TRBV15
CDR3: CATSRAALPDTQYF

length: 15
J: TRBJ2-5
V: TRBV29-1
CDR3: CSVAGTAPRWETQYF

length: 13
J: TRBJ2-5
V: TRBV28
CDR3: CASSLLFGETQYF

length: 13
J: TRBJ2-1
V: TRBV19
CDR3: CASSTTTHNEQFF

length: 15
J: TRBJ2-1
V: TRBV19
CDR3: CASSQTSGSSHEQFF

length: 14
J: TRBJ2-5
V: TRBV12-3/TRBV12-4
CDR3: CASSFPGLGETQYF

length: 13
J: TRBJ2-7
V: TRBV24-1
CDR3: CATSDPLEGTLNF

length: 12
J: TRBJ2-7
V: TRBV11-2
CDR3: CASSHLDYEQYF

length: 14
J: TRBJ2-5
V: TRBV12-3/TRBV12-4
CDR3: CASSLYGTAETQYF

length: 13
J: TRBJ2-5
V: TRBV7-6
CDR3: CASSLFTVETQYF

length: 21
J: TRBJ2-3
V: TRBV4-2
CDR3: CASSQEPVERGGLRVTDTQYF